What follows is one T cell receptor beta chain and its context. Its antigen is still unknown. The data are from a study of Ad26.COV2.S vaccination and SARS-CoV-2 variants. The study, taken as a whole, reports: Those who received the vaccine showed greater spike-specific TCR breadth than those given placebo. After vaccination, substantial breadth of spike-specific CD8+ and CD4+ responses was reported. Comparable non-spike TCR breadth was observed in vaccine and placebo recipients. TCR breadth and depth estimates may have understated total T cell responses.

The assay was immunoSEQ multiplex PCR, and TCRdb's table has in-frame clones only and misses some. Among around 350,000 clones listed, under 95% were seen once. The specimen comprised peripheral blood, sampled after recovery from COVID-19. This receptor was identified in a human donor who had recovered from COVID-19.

The CDR3 bases are TGTGCCAGCAGCGCTTTGTGGGAGGACCCCGACCACACCATATATTTT. Protein product: CASSALWEDPDHTIYF. V usage is TRBV7-9 and J usage is TRBJ1-3, with D hard to call. CDR3 length: 16 amino acids. V lost 5 bases, J lost 8 bases, and 22 bases lay in between. Per the germline V gene, CDR1 is SEHNR and CDR2 is FQNEAQ (reference sequence).